Below, one T cell receptor (beta chain) is given with its context. Germline V gene lookup returns CDR1 GTSNPN and CDR2 SVGIG (reference sequence). The CDR3 totals 19 residues. Trimming stripped 0 bases from V and 1 base from J, with 22 bases between. These data belong to a study of T cell changes during pregnancy in multiple sclerosis. The table came from immunoSEQ multiplex PCR; TCRdb's copy has only in-frame clones and leaves some out. The data show around 100,000 clones, approximately 90% seen once. Specimen: peripheral blood, collected in the second trimester of pregnancy. This TCR was sampled from a female donor with multiple sclerosis, enrolled in a pregnancy study. V gene TRBV30 combines with J gene TRBJ1-3; weak D call: TRBD1 (6 bases). Written as DNA, the CDR3 is TGTGCCTGGAGTGTAAAGGGGCCTCCAAGGGGGTCTTCTGGAAACACCATATATTTT. It translates to CAWSVKGPPRGSSGNTIYF.